These T cell receptor beta chains were read from a single sample in a study of somatic mutations in cytotoxic T cells in rheumatoid arthritis. This table comes from immunoSEQ multiplex PCR, and its TCRdb copy is limited to in-frame clones, with some not included. The sample lists roughly 7,100 clones, roughly 77% occurring once. The sample taken for sequencing was CD8+ T cells sorted from blood. The receptor source for this set is an adult with rheumatoid arthritis. Each CDR3 is given with its conserved first and last residue. Each record gives: V gene, clone size, D gene, J gene, CDR3 protein, CDR3 DNA. The D gene is left open where the match is weak. A row's size may be missing; if present it is once, few, many or a size class.

TRBV10-3	-	-	TRBJ2-3	CATGAGDTQYF	TGCGCAACGGGGGCTGGAGATACGCAGTATTTT
TRBV19	-	TRBD1	TRBJ1-6	CASRPTGLDSPLHF	TGTGCCAGTAGGCCGACAGGGTTGGATTCACCCCTCCACTTT
TRBV5-5	-	TRBD1	TRBJ1-5	CASSYRGQPQHF	TGTGCCAGCAGTTACAGGGGTCAGCCCCAGCATTTT
TRBV5-6	-	TRBD1	TRBJ1-5	CASSPGRGLSNQPQHF	TGTGCCAGCAGCCCGGGCAGGGGGCTAAGCAATCAGCCCCAGCATTTT
TRBV2	-	-	TRBJ2-6	CASKPGGGPGANVLTF	TGTGCCAGCAAGCCCGGTGGGGGCCCTGGGGCCAACGTCCTGACTTTC
TRBV28	-	-	TRBJ1-1	CASSLPMNTEAFF	TGTGCCAGCAGTCTACCCATGAACACTGAAGCTTTCTTT
TRBV18	-	-	TRBJ1-5	CASSPGFVGQPQHF	TGTGCCAGCTCACCTGGGTTTGTCGGTCAGCCCCAGCATTTT
TRBV18	once	-	TRBJ2-3	CASSPFWGRTDTQYF	TGTGCCAGCTCACCATTCTGGGGTCGCACAGATACGCAGTATTTT
TRBV27	few	-	TRBJ2-1	CASIRGFSGEQFF	TGTGCCAGCATAAGGGGCTTTTCGGGTGAGCAGTTCTTC
TRBV6-6	-	-	TRBJ1-2	CASTTDIGNYGYTF	TGTGCCAGCACCACCGACATTGGTAACTATGGCTACACCTTC
TRBV10-2	-	TRBD1	TRBJ2-3	CASSGTGVGDTQYF	TGCGCCAGCAGTGGGACAGGGGTTGGAGATACGCAGTATTTT
TRBV7-2	-	-	TRBJ2-2	CASSLRLRAGTGELFF	TGTGCCAGCAGCTTAAGGCTTCGTGCGGGGACCGGGGAGCTGTTTTTT
TRBV4-3	-	TRBD1	TRBJ2-7	CASSQPLDRGFPKGDEQYF	TGCGCCAGCAGCCAACCTCTGGACAGGGGGTTTCCCAAGGGCGACGAGCAGTACTTC
TRBV5-6	-	-	TRBJ2-1	CASSWGASGGGIIYNEQFF	TGTGCCAGCAGCTGGGGGGCAAGTGGAGGGGGGATAATCTACAATGAGCAGTTCTTC
TRBV4-1	once	TRBD1	TRBJ2-3	CASSQPPGTGMGDTQYF	TGCGCCAGCAGCCAACCCCCGGGGACAGGGATGGGAGATACGCAGTATTTT
TRBV2	-	TRBD1	TRBJ1-6	CASINKAGGNSPLHF	TGTGCCAGCATCAATAAGGCAGGGGGCAATTCACCCCTCCACTTT